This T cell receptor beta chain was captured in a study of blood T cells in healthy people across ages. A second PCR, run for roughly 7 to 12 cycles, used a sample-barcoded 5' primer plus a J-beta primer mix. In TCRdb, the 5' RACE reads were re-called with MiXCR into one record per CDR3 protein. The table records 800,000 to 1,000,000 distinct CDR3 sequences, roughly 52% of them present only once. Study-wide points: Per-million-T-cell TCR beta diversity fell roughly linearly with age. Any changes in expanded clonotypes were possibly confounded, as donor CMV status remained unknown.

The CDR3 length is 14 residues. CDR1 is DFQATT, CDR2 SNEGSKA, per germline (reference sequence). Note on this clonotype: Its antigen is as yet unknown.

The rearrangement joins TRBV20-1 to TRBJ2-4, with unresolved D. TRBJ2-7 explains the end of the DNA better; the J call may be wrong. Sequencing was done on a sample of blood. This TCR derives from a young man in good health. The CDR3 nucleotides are TGCAGTGCTAGCAAGGCGAACAGACCCTACGAGCAGTACTTC. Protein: CSASKANRPYEQYF.